This is a list of T cell receptor beta chains from one sample in a study of yellow fever vaccine responses in identical twins. From the RT-PCR reads, TCRdb called clonotypes with MiXCR, one entry per CDR3 protein. The sample lists some 3,900 distinct CDR3 sequences, roughly 70% seen once, with around 8% in the top ten. This specimen was T cells from blood (PBMCs), unsorted or a sorted subset (not recorded which), taken before or after yellow fever vaccination (not recorded which). The receptors shown here come from a woman between 18 and 30 years old who received the yellow fever vaccine. Each CDR3 is given with its conserved first and last residue. D genes are given only for firm matches. Clone size is given for some rows only: seen once, a few or many times, or a class if the clone is expanded.

d_gene	v_gene	j_gene	abundance	CDR3aa	CDR3nt
.	TRBV11-1	TRBJ2-5	.	CASSLVDRTQETQYF	TGTGCCAGCAGCTTAGTCGATCGGACCCAAGAGACCCAGTACTTC
.	TRBV15	TRBJ2-1	.	CATSGERLSSYNEQFF	TGTGCCACCAGCGGGGAACGACTCAGCTCCTACAATGAGCAGTTCTTC
TRBD1	TRBV4-3	TRBJ2-1	few	CASSQEEGQGLYNEQFF	TGCGCCAGCAGCCAAGAAGAAGGACAGGGTCTCTACAATGAGCAGTTCTTC
.	TRBV7-7	TRBJ2-7	.	CASSSGTDYEQYF	TGTGCTAGCAGCTCAGGGACCGACTACGAGCAGTACTTC
TRBD1	TRBV11-1	TRBJ2-3	.	CASRPKTGPPRDTQYF	TGTGCCAGCAGGCCAAAGACAGGGCCCCCTCGAGATACGCAGTATTTT
.	TRBV10-1	TRBJ2-7	.	CASSESNQYEQYF	TGCGCCAGCAGTGAGTCGAACCAGTACGAGCAGTACTTC
TRBD1	TRBV24-1	TRBJ2-2	few	CATSDYNRGNTGELFF	TGTGCCACCAGTGATTATAACAGGGGTAACACCGGGGAGCTGTTTTTT
TRBD1	TRBV7-6	TRBJ2-6	.	CASSSGQGFSGANVLTF	TGTGCCAGCAGCTCGGGACAGGGCTTCTCTGGGGCCAACGTCCTGACTTTC
.	TRBV28	TRBJ2-5	.	CASSFQGLYQETQYF	TGTGCCAGCAGTTTTCAGGGGCTCTATCAAGAGACCCAGTACTTC
.	TRBV4-3	TRBJ2-3	.	CASSQDKTDTQYF	TGCGCCAGCAGCCAAGACAAAACGGATACGCAGTATTTT
.	TRBV4-1	TRBJ1-1	few	CASSQDRANTEAFF	TGCGCCAGCAGCCAAGATCGGGCGAACACTGAAGCTTTCTTT
TRBD2	TRBV2	TRBJ2-2	.	CASSGSGGTNTGELFF	TGTGCCAGCAGTGGTAGCGGGGGGACCAACACCGGGGAGCTGTTTTTT
.	TRBV7-9	TRBJ2-4	once	CASSLGDLKNIQYF	TGTGCCAGCAGCTTGGGGGACTTAAAAAACATTCAGTACTTC
.	TRBV27	TRBJ2-7	.	CASSSAFSYEQYF	TGTGCCAGCAGCTCTGCCTTCTCCTACGAGCAGTACTTC
.	TRBV2	TRBJ2-7	few	CASSEWGPHYEQYF	TGTGCCAGCAGTGAATGGGGGCCGCACTACGAGCAGTACTTC
.	TRBV14	TRBJ2-2	.	CASSPGLWTGELFF	TGTGCCAGCAGTCCCGGATTATGGACCGGGGAGCTGTTTTTT